This T cell receptor beta chain came from a study of cytomegalovirus exposure and HLA in healthy donors. Trimming took 7 bases from V and 3 from J, leaving 21 bases between them. The CDR3 covers 15 residues. Germline CDR1 and CDR2: GTSNPN and SVGIG (reference sequence). Data came from immunoSEQ multiplex PCR; TCRdb stores just in-frame clones and leaves some out. The sample lists approximately 230,000 clones; about 88% were seen once. The chain links TRBV30 to TRBJ1-1; D remains unclear. Sequences were obtained from PBMCs. This sequence was found in a man aged 18 to 29 in good health and CMV-seropositive. CDR3 sequence (DNA): TGTGCCTATTGTCCTCTGGGCCCCAGATACACTGAAGCTTTCTTT. Translated, it gives CAYCPLGPRYTEAFF.